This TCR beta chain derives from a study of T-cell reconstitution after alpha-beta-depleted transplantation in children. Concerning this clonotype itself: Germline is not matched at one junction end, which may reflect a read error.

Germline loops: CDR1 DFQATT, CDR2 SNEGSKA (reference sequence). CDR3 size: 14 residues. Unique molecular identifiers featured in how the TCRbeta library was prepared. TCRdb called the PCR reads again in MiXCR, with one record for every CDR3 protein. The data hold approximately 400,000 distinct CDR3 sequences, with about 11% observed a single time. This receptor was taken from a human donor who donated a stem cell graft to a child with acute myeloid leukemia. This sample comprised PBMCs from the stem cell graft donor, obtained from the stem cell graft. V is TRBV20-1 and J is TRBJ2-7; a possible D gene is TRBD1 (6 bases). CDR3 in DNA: TGCAGTGCCAGAGACAGGTACAACTCCTACGAGCAGTACTTC. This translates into CSARDRYNSYEQYF.